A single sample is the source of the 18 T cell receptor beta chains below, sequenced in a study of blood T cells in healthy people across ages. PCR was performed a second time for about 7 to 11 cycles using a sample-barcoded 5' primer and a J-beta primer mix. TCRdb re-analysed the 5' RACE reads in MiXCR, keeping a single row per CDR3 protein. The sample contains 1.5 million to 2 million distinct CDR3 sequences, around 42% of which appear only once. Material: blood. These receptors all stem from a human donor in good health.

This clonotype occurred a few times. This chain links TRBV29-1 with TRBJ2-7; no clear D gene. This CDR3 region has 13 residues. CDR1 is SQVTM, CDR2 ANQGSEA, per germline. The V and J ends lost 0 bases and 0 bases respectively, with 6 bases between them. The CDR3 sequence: CSVEEDGSYEQYF. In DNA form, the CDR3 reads TGCAGCGTTGAAGAGGACGGCTCCTACGAGCAGTACTTC.

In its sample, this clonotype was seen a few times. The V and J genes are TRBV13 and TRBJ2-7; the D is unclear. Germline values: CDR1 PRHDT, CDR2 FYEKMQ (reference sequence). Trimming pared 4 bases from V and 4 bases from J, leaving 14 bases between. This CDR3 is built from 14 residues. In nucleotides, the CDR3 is TGTGCCAGCAGCTACCAGACCATGGGGTACGAGCAGTACTTC. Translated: CASSYQTMGYEQYF.

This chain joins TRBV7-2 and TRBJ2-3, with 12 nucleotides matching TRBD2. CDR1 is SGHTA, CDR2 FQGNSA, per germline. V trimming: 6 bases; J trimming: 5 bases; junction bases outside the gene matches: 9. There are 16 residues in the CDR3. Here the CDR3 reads CASRSSGGAQIDTQYF. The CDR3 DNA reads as TGTGCCAGCAGGTCTAGCGGGGGGGCCCAGATAGATACGCAGTATTTT.

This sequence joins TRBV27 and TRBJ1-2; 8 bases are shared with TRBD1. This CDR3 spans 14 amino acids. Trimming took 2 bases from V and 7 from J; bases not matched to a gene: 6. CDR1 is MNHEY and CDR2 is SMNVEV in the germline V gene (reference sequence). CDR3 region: CASSLIQGAGGYTF. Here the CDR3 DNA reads TGTGCCAGCAGTTTAATTCAGGGGGCGGGTGGCTACACCTTC.

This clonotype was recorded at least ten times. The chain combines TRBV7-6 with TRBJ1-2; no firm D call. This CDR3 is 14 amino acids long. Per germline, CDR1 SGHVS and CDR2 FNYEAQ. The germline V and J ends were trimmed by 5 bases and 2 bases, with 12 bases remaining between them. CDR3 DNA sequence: TGTGCCAGCAGCCTAGACGGCTTGAACTATGGCTACACCTTC. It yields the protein CASSLDGLNYGYTF.

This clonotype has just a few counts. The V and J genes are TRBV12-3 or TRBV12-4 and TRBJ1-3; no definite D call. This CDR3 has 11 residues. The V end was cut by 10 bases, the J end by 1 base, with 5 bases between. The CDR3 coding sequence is TGTGCCATCAGATCTGGAAACACCATATATTTT. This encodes CAIRSGNTIYF.

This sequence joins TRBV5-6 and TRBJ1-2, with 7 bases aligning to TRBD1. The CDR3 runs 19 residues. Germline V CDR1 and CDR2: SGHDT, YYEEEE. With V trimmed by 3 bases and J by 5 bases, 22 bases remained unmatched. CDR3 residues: CASSSDQDRVTRWRYGYTF. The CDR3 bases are TGTGCCAGCAGCTCGGATCAAGACAGGGTGACAAGGTGGAGGTATGGCTACACCTTC.

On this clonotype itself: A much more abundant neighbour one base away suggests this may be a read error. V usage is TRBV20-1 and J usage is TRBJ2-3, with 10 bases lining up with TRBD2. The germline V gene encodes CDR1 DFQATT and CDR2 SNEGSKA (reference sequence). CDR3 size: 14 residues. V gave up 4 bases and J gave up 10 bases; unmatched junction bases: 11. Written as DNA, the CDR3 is TGCAGTGCTACCACTAGCGGGGTCAAGTATCCGCAGTATTTT. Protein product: CSATTSGVKYPQYF.

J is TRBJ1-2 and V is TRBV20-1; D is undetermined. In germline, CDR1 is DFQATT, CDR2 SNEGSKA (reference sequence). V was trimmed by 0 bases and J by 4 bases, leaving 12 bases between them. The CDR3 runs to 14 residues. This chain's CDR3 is CSARDPNGAYGYTF. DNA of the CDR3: TGCAGTGCTAGAGATCCTAACGGTGCCTATGGCTACACCTTC.

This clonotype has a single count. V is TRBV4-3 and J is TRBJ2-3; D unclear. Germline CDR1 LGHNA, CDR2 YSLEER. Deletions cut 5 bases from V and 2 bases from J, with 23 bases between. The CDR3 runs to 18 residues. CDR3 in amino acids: CASSKREVKLTYTDTQYF. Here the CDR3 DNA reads TGCGCCAGCAGCAAAAGGGAAGTCAAGCTGACTTACACAGATACGCAGTATTTT.

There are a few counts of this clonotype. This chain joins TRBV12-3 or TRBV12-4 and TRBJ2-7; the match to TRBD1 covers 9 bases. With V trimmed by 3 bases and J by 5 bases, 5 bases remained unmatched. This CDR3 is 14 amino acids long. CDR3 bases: TGTGCCAGCAGTTTTGGGACAGGGAACAACGAGCAGTACTTC. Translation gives CASSFGTGNNEQYF.

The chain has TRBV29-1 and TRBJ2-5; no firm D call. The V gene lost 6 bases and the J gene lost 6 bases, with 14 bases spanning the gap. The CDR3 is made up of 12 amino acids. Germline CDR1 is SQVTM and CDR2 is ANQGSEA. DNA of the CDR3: TGCAGCGTGGCCATCACATACCAGACCCAGTACTTC. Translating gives CSVAITYQTQYF.

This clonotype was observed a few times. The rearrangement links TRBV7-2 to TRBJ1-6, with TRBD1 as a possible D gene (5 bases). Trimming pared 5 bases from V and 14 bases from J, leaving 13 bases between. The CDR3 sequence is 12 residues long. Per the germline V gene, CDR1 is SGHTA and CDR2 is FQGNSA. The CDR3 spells CASSPDRSSLHF. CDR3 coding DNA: TGTGCCAGCAGCCCCGACAGATCTTCCCTCCACTTT.

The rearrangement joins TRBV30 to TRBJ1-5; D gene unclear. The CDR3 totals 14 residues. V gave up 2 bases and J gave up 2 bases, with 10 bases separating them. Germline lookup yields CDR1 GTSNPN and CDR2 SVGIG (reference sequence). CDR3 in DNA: TGTGCCTGGAGTAATAGGTTCGGCAATCAGCCCCAGCATTTT. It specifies CAWSNRFGNQPQHF.

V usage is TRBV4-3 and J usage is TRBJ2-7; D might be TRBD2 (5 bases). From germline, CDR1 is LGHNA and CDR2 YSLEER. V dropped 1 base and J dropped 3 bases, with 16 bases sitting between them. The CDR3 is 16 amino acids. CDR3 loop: CASSQGPGLRDYEQYF. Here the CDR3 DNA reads TGCGCCAGCAGCCAAGGTCCAGGACTCAGAGACTACGAGCAGTACTTC.

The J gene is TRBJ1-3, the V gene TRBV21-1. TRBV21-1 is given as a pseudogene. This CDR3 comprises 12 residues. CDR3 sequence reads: CASSNQTNTIYF. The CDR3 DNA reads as TGTGCCAGCAGCAACCAGACGAACACCATATATTTT.

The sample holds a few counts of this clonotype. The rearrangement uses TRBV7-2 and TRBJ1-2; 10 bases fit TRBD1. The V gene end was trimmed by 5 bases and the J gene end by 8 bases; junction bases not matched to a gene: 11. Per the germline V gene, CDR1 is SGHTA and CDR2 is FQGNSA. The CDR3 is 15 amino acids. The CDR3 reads CASSPHRQGAGGYTF. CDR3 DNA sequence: TGTGCCAGCAGCCCACACCGACAGGGGGCTGGGGGCTACACCTTC.

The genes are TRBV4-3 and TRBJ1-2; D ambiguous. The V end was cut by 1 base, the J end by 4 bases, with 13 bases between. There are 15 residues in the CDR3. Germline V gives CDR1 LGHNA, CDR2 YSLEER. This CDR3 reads CASSQVEGSVYGYTF. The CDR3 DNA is TGCGCCAGCAGCCAAGTAGAGGGTTCCGTCTATGGCTACACCTTC.